This TCR beta chain was captured by sequencing in a study of cytomegalovirus exposure and HLA in healthy donors. Study-wide results and caveats: Per a later analysis, 18,000 or so TCR beta sequences showed association with HLA alleles at 0.05 false discovery rate. Later analysis suggested links between common viral pathogens and several top significant clusters. Under in vitro conditions, a few CMV-associated chains were confirmed as specific for CMV antigens.

The CDR3 is 14 amino acids. Trimming pared 5 bases from V and 10 bases from J, leaving 18 bases between. Germline CDR1 SGHTA, CDR2 FQGNSA. To note about this clone: Its cognate antigen is unknown.

Primers included in the PCR were 60 Vbeta and 13 Jbeta primers. Here immunoSEQ multiplex PCR was the method, and the copy in TCRdb shows in-frame clones only, minus some. The data contain about 130,000 clones, roughly 84% of them singletons. This clonotype was sampled from a woman aged 18-29 years in good health and CMV-seropositive. This sequence joins TRBV7-2 and TRBJ2-1, with a tentative D call TRBD2 (5 bases). Material: PBMCs. The CDR3 DNA reads TGTGCCAGCAGCCCTCCGTCGCTAGCCAGCGAGCAGTTCTTC. Translation gives CASSPPSLASEQFF. The full variable domain, with the rest looked up from reference TRBV7-2 and TRBJ2-1, is GAGVSQSPSNKVTEKGKDVELRCDPISGHTALYWYRQSLGQGLEFLIYFQGNSAPDKSGLPSDRFSAERTGGSVSTLTIQRTQQEDSAVYLCASSPPSLASEQFFGPGTRLTVL.